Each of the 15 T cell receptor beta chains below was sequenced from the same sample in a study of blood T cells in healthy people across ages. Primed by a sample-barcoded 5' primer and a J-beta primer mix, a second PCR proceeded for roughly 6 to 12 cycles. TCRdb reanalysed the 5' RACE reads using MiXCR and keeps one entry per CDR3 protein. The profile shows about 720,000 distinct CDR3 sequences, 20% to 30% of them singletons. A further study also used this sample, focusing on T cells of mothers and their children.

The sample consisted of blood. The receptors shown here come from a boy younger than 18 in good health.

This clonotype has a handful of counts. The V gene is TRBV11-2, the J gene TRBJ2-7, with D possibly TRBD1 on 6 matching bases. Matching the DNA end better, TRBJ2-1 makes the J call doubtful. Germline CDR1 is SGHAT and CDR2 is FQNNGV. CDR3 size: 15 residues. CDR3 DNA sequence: TGTGCCAGCAGCTTAGTCGGGACATGGGACAATGAGCAGTTCTTC. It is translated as CASSLVGTWDNEQFF.

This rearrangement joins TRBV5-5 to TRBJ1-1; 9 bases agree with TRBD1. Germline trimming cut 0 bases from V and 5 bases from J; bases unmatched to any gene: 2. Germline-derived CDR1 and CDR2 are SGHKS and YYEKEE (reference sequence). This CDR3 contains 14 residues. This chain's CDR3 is CASSLGQGETEAFF. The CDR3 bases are TGTGCCAGCAGCTTGGGACAGGGGGAAACTGAAGCTTTCTTT. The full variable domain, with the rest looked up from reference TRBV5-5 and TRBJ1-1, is DAGVTQSPTHLIKTRGQQVTLRCSPISGHKSVSWYQQVLGQGPQFIFQYYEKEERGRGNFPDRFSARQFPNYSSELNVNALLLGDSALYLCASSLGQGETEAFFGQGTRLTVV.

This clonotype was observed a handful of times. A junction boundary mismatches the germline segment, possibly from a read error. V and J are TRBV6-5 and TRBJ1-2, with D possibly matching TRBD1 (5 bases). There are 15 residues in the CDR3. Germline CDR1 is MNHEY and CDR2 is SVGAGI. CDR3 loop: CASSYTQGQGYSYTF. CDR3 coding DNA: TGTGCCAGCAGTTACACGCAGGGCCAGGGCTATAGCTACACCTTC.

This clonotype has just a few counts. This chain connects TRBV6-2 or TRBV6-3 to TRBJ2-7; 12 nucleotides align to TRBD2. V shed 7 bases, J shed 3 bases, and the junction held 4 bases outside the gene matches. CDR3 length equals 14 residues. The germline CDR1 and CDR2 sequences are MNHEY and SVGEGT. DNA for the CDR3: TGTGCCAGCATCATGACTAGCGGGGGCTACGAGCAGTACTTC. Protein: CASIMTSGGYEQYF.

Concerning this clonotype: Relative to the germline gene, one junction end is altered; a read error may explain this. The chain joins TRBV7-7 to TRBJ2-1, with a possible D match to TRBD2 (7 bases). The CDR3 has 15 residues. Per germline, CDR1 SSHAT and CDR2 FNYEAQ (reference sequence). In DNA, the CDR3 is TGTGCTAGCAGCTTAGGGGAGGGGGACTACAATGAACAGTTCTTC. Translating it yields CASSLGEGDYNEQFF.

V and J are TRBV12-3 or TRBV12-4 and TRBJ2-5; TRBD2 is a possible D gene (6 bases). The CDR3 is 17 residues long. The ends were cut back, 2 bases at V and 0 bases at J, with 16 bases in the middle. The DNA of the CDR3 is TGTGCCAGCAGTTTAAGGTCCTACGGGAGCGACCAAGAGACCCAGTACTTC. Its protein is CASSLRSYGSDQETQYF.

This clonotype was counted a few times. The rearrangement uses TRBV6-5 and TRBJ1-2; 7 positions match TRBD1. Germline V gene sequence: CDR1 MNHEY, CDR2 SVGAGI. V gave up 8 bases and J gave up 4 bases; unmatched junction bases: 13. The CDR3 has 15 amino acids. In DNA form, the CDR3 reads TGTGCCAGCGAACGTTATGAGGGGGCGGGCTATGGCTACACCTTC. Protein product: CASERYEGAGYGYTF.

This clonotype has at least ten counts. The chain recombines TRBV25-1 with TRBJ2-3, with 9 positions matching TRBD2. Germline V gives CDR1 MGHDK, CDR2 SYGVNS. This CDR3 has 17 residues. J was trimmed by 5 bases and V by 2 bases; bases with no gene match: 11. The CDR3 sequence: CASSEELDSGSVDTQYF. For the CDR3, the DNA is TGTGCCAGCAGTGAAGAGTTGGATAGCGGGAGTGTAGATACGCAGTATTTT.

CDR3 protein: CASSLEGGDGNIQYF. In DNA, the CDR3 is TGCGCCAGCAGCTTGGAAGGTGGGGATGGAAACATTCAGTACTTC. The chain couples TRBV5-1 to TRBJ2-4, with D unresolved. Germline V gene lookup returns CDR1 SGHRS and CDR2 YFSETQ. The CDR3 totals 15 residues. V lost 0 bases, J lost 6 bases, and 13 bases lay in between.

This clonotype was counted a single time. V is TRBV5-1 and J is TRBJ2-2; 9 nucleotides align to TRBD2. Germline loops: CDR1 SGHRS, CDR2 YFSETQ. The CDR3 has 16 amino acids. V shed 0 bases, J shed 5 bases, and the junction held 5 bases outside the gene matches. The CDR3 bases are TGCGCCAGCAGCTTGGGCACTAGCGGGCCAACCGGGGAGCTGTTTTTT. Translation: CASSLGTSGPTGELFF.

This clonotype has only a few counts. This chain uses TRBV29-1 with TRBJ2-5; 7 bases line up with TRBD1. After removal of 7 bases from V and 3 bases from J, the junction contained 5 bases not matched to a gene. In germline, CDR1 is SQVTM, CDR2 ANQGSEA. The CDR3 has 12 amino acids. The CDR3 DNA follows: TGCAGCGGGGACAGCGGAGAAGAGACCCAGTACTTC. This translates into CSGDSGEETQYF.

The CDR3 region is CASSLASGGQPQHF. Here the CDR3 DNA reads TGTGCCAGCAGCTTGGCCAGCGGGGGCCAGCCCCAGCATTTT. The J gene is TRBJ1-5, the V gene TRBV5-5, with a tentative D call TRBD1 (6 bases). Germline values: CDR1 SGHKS, CDR2 YYEKEE (reference sequence). The CDR3 contains 14 residues. V gave up 0 bases and J gave up 7 bases, with 11 bases separating them. Variable domain in full (rest from reference TRBV5-5 and TRBJ1-5): DAGVTQSPTHLIKTRGQQVTLRCSPISGHKSVSWYQQVLGQGPQFIFQYYEKEERGRGNFPDRFSARQFPNYSSELNVNALLLGDSALYLCASSLASGGQPQHFGDGTRLSIL.

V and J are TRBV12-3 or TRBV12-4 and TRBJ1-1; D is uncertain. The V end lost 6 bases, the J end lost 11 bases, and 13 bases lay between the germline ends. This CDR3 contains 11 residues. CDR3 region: CASSPGVWAFF. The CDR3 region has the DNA TGTGCCAGCAGCCCGGGCGTCTGGGCTTTCTTT.

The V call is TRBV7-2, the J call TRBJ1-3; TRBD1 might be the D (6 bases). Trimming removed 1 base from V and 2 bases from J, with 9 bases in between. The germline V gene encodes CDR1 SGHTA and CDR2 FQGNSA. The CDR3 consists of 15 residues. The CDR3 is CASSLEQGAGNTIYF. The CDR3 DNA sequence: TGTGCCAGCAGCTTAGAACAGGGAGCTGGAAACACCATATATTTT. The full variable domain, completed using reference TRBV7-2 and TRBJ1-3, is GAGVSQSPSNKVTEKGKDVELRCDPISGHTALYWYRQSLGQGLEFLIYFQGNSAPDKSGLPSDRFSAERTGGSVSTLTIQRTQQEDSAVYLCASSLEQGAGNTIYFGEGSWLTVV.

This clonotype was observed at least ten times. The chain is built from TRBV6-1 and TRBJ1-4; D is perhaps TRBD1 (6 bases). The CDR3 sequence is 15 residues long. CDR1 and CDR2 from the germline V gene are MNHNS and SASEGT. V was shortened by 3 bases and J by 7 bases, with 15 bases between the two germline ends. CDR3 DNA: TGTGCCAGCAGTGACAGCGGGGGGGCATCTGAAAAACTGTTTTTT. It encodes CASSDSGGASEKLFF.